Following are 16 T cell receptor beta chains from one sample sequenced in a study of T-cell reconstitution after alpha-beta-depleted transplantation in children. Unique molecular identifiers featured in how the TCRbeta library was prepared. TCRdb redid the calling of the PCR reads with MiXCR, one entry per CDR3 protein. Of about 580,000 distinct CDR3 sequences detected, 23% appear once; the ten largest clones hold roughly 15%. The sample in question was PBMCs, mostly from graft donor cells, obtained 360 days after TCRalphabeta/CD19-depleted stem cell transplant. Every receptor here comes from a boy in the first two years of life who had a stem cell transplant for acute myeloid leukemia, so the T cells may come from the graft donor.

Many counts were recorded for this clonotype. The V gene is TRBV7-6, the J gene TRBJ1-4; TRBD1 matches at 7 bases. The CDR3 consists of 14 residues. The V segment lost 5 bases and the J segment 8 bases; nucleotides outside the gene matches: 8. Germline V gene sequence: CDR1 SGHVS, CDR2 FNYEAQ. The CDR3 region is CASSPHRGGEKLFF. CDR3 nucleotides: TGTGCCAGCAGCCCCCACAGGGGAGGAGAAAAACTGTTTTTT.

This clonotype turned up a few times. J is TRBJ2-1 and V is TRBV20-1, with 11 bases fitting TRBD2. Trimming at V came to 0 bases and at J to 0 bases, leaving 10 bases not matched to a gene. Germline assignment: CDR1 DFQATT and CDR2 SNEGSKA (reference sequence). The CDR3 is 19 residues long. CDR3 sequence: CSARDRIAGGPSSYNEQFF. The CDR3 bases are TGCAGTGCTAGAGACCGAATAGCGGGGGGGCCTAGCTCCTACAATGAGCAGTTCTTC.

There are many counts of this clonotype. This chain links TRBV20-1 with TRBJ2-7, with D hard to call. Germline CDR1 and CDR2: DFQATT and SNEGSKA (reference sequence). The CDR3 is 14 amino acids. The V and J ends lost 5 bases and 3 bases respectively, with 17 bases between them. In DNA form, the CDR3 reads TGCAGTGCTCACACCAGGACCGAAGTCTACGAGCAGTACTTC. It encodes CSAHTRTEVYEQYF.

V is TRBV5-1 and J is TRBJ1-6; 8 bases fit TRBD1. The CDR3 has 16 amino acids. Looked up from germline, CDR1 is SGHRS and CDR2 is YFSETQ. Trimming cost V 0 bases and J 8 bases; bases outside gene matches: 7. The CDR3, as DNA: TGCGCCAGCAGCTTGGATGTGCGACAGGGGTATTCACCCCTCCACTTT. It translates to CASSLDVRQGYSPLHF.

The V call is TRBV7-9, the J call TRBJ2-7; no definite D call. V lost 5 bases, J lost 6 bases, and 11 bases lay in between. The CDR3 runs 12 residues. In germline, CDR1 is SEHNR, CDR2 FQNEAQ (reference sequence). The CDR3, as DNA: TGTGCCAGCAGCCTCCCGGTGGGCGAGCAGTACTTC. Translating gives CASSLPVGEQYF.

This sequence joins TRBV20-1 and TRBJ1-5, with D unresolved. The CDR3 runs 15 residues. Germline V gene lookup returns CDR1 DFQATT and CDR2 SNEGSKA (reference sequence). With 0 bases removed from V and 2 bases from J, the gap between germline ends came to 11 bases. CDR3 sequence reads: CSARDPVDGNQPQHF. DNA for the CDR3: TGCAGTGCTAGAGACCCAGTGGACGGCAATCAGCCCCAGCATTTT.

The chain links TRBV6-1 to TRBJ2-7; D may be TRBD1 (8 bases). Trimming removed 5 bases from V and 1 base from J, with 15 bases in between. From germline, CDR1 is MNHNS and CDR2 SASEGT. CDR3 size: 15 residues. Here the CDR3 reads CASSKDREGSYEQYF. For the CDR3, the DNA is TGTGCCAGCAGTAAGGACAGGGAGGGTTCCTACGAGCAGTACTTC.

V is TRBV20-1 and J is TRBJ1-1, with D hard to call. V was clipped by 1 base and J by 6 bases, with 12 bases between them. The CDR3 has 13 residues. Germline V gives CDR1 DFQATT, CDR2 SNEGSKA (reference sequence). CDR3 residues: CSARAAGLAEAFF. The CDR3 nucleotides are TGCAGTGCTAGAGCAGCTGGGCTCGCTGAAGCTTTCTTT.

The chain joins TRBV21-1 to TRBJ1-2; the table names TRBD1, a call not compared with the DNA. TRBV21-1 is tagged as a pseudogene. This CDR3 comprises 12 residues. CDR3 bases: TGTGCCAGCACCCTACAGGGATGTGGCTACACCTTC. It is translated as CASTLQGCGYTF.

This clonotype was recorded at least ten times. The chain links TRBV12-3 or TRBV12-4 to TRBJ2-1; 8 nucleotides match TRBD2. The length of the CDR3 is 17 residues. V shed 6 bases and J 9 bases; nucleotides not matched to a gene: 19. The DNA for the CDR3 is TGTGCCAGCAGCACACCTGGGGGGACTAGGACAGAGATTGAGCAGTTCTTC. It codes for CASSTPGGTRTEIEQFF.

The chain is built from TRBV12-3 or TRBV12-4 and TRBJ2-2, with 7 bases fitting TRBD1. Trimming took 6 bases from V and 8 from J; bases not matched to a gene: 15. This CDR3 has 16 amino acids. The CDR3 is CASSTPSDRSLGELFF. In nucleotides, the CDR3 is TGTGCCAGCAGCACGCCCTCGGACAGGTCTCTAGGGGAGCTGTTTTTT.

This clonotype was counted a few times. V is TRBV20-1 and J is TRBJ2-5; 10 bases are a match to TRBD2. The CDR3 is made up of 16 amino acids. J lost 5 bases, V lost 3 bases, and 12 bases had no gene match. Germline CDR1 is DFQATT and CDR2 is SNEGSKA (reference sequence). CDR3 nucleotide sequence: TGCAGTGCTAGCGGTTTACTAGCGGGGAGGGAGGAGACCCAGTACTTC. Translating it yields CSASGLLAGREETQYF.

This clonotype was seen many times. The chain combines TRBV29-1 with TRBJ2-3; 9 bases agree with TRBD1. This CDR3 is 13 amino acids long. Per germline, CDR1 SQVTM and CDR2 ANQGSEA. With V trimmed by 2 bases and J by 4 bases, 1 base remained unmatched. The CDR3 loop is CSVEWTGADTQYF. In nucleotides, the CDR3 is TGCAGCGTTGAATGGACAGGGGCAGATACGCAGTATTTT.

The rearrangement links TRBV28 to TRBJ2-7; 7 bases fit TRBD1. The trim removed 4 bases at V and 3 bases at J, leaving 15 bases unmatched. The CDR3 runs to 17 residues. Germline CDR1 reads MDHEN; CDR2 reads SYDVKM. CDR3 amino acids: CASSSPYRQGANYEQYV. Written as DNA, the CDR3 is TGTGCCAGCAGTTCCCCTTATCGACAGGGAGCGAACTACGAGCAGTACGTC.

This clonotype has a count of ten or more. The chain links TRBV6-2 or TRBV6-3 to TRBJ2-3; D gene ambiguous. In germline, CDR1 is MNHEY, CDR2 SVGEGT. The V gene lost 6 bases and the J gene lost 3 bases, with 7 bases spanning the gap. The CDR3 runs to 12 residues. CDR3 in DNA: TGTGCCAGCAGGGGGTTGACAGATACGCAGTATTTT. This gives the protein CASRGLTDTQYF.

This clonotype was seen just once. V gene TRBV18 combines with J gene TRBJ2-3, with TRBD1 identical over 12 bases. Germline V CDR1 and CDR2: KGHSH, LQKENI. The length of the CDR3 is 19 residues. Trimming took 2 bases from V and 2 from J; bases not matched to a gene: 11. In DNA, the CDR3 is TGTGCCAGCTCACCATCGGGGGGACAGGGGGCGTTCTTCACAGATACGCAGTATTTT. Protein: CASSPSGGQGAFFTDTQYF.